One sample yielded the 26 T cell receptor beta chains listed below, sequenced in a study of T cells in Graves' hyperthyroidism and ophthalmopathy (dated 2019 in TCRdb). Libraries were built with multiplex PCR. The data were produced on an Illumina HiSeq 2000. The TCR beta CDR3 regions were amplified from the RNA transcripts. The TCR CDR3 was subjected to a first round of RT-PCR using the HTBI primer set and the Qiagen OneStep RT-PCR kit. TCRdb cleaned the public reads at Q25 with fastp, built clones with MiXCR and kept in-frame beta chains. Every distinct CDR3 protein forms one entry, paired with its most common genes and DNA. This sample comprises about 420,000 distinct CDR3 sequences, 15% to 19% of them detected only once. 13% to 15% of the sample is held by the ten biggest clonotypes. Sequencing used blood. These receptors were collected from a woman aged 18-35 years with Graves' hyperthyroidism.

V usage is TRBV10-2 and J usage is TRBJ2-7; 8 nucleotides align to TRBD2. V shed 6 bases, J shed 2 bases, and the junction held 6 bases outside the gene matches. Germline-derived CDR1 and CDR2 are WSHSY and SAAADI. The CDR3 contains 14 residues. The CDR3 region is CASRGRGGAYEQYF. CDR3 nucleotides: TGCGCCAGCAGGGGCCGGGGGGGGGCCTACGAGCAGTACTTC.

The chain carries TRBV27 and TRBJ1-1; D is unresolved. CDR3 size: 16 residues. The V and J ends lost 6 bases and 2 bases respectively, with 19 bases between them. The V gene's germline CDR1 is MNHEY and CDR2 SMNVEV (reference sequence). CDR3 sequence: CASSLSWDPVNTEAFF. The CDR3 nucleotides read TGTGCCAGCAGCCTATCTTGGGATCCCGTTAACACTGAAGCTTTCTTT.

This clonotype appeared a few times. The chain has TRBV7-9 and TRBJ2-3, with D perhaps assigned TRBD1 or TRBD2 (5 bases each). Germline V gene sequence: CDR1 SEHNR, CDR2 FQNEAQ (reference sequence). CDR3 length equals 14 residues. The ends were cut back, 3 bases at V and 4 bases at J, with 11 bases in the middle. CDR3 region: CASSFREMADTQYF. The CDR3 DNA follows: TGTGCCAGCAGCTTCAGGGAGATGGCAGATACGCAGTATTTT.

V and J are TRBV7-8 and TRBJ2-3, with D hard to call. Per germline, CDR1 SGHVS and CDR2 FQNEAQ. The CDR3 spans 14 residues. Trimming shortened V by 5 bases and J by 5 bases, and 14 bases separated the two germline ends. CDR3 nucleotides: TGTGCCAGCAGCGTCGGTCTGTTCGTAGATACGCAGTATTTT. Its protein is CASSVGLFVDTQYF.

Many counts were recorded for this clonotype. The chain has TRBV7-2 and TRBJ1-4; maybe TRBD1 (5 bases). Trimming shortened V by 2 bases and J by 11 bases, and 18 bases separated the two germline ends. CDR3 length equals 15 residues. Germline V gene data show CDR1 as SGHTA and CDR2 as FQGNSA. The DNA for the CDR3 is TGTGCCAGCAGCTTAAGCAGGTCGGGGCACGGGAAACTGTTTTTT. Its protein product is CASSLSRSGHGKLFF.

This clonotype was counted at least ten times. The chain recombines TRBV19 with TRBJ2-1, with TRBD2 identical over 11 bases. The J segment lost 8 bases and the V segment lost 2 bases, leaving 2 bases of the junction unmatched. Germline V gene lookup returns CDR1 LNHDA and CDR2 SQIVND (reference sequence). The CDR3 runs to 14 residues. CDR3 bases: TGTGCCAGTAGTATACTAGCGGGAGGTGATGAGCAGTTCTTC. It is translated as CASSILAGGDEQFF.

The chain combines TRBV14 with TRBJ2-4, with TRBD1 matching 8 bases. Germline V CDR1 and CDR2: SGHDN, FVKESK. V gave up 4 bases and J gave up 0 bases; unmatched junction bases: 5. The CDR3 extends over 16 amino acids. In DNA, the CDR3 is TGTGCCAGCAGCCCGACGGACAGGGTAGCCAAAAACATTCAGTACTTC. This translates into CASSPTDRVAKNIQYF.

This clonotype was observed at least ten times. The chain uses TRBV5-5 and TRBJ2-3, with 8 bases that match TRBD1. Germline CDR1 and CDR2: SGHKS and YYEKEE (reference sequence). The CDR3 contains 16 residues. Trimming cost V 4 bases and J 0 bases; bases outside gene matches: 7. The CDR3 protein is CASSVDRALSTDTQYF. The CDR3 DNA follows: TGTGCCAGCAGCGTGGACAGGGCTTTGAGCACAGATACGCAGTATTTT.

The V and J genes are TRBV20-1 and TRBJ2-7; 14 nucleotides agree with TRBD2. The trim removed 3 bases at V and 2 bases at J, leaving 9 bases unmatched. Per the germline V gene, CDR1 is DFQATT and CDR2 is SNEGSKA (reference sequence). The CDR3 is 17 residues long. CDR3 region: CSASFGLAGGATYEQYF. The CDR3 DNA reads TGCAGTGCTAGCTTCGGACTAGCGGGGGGCGCAACCTACGAGCAGTACTTC.

This clonotype was detected a few times. The V call is TRBV10-1, the J call TRBJ1-6; 9 nucleotides agree with TRBD1. Germline V gene lookup returns CDR1 WNHNN and CDR2 SYGVQD (reference sequence). The CDR3 has 13 amino acids. V shed 9 bases, J shed 10 bases, and the junction held 7 bases outside the gene matches. The CDR3 protein is CARSRDRESPLHF. As DNA, the CDR3 is TGCGCCAGGTCCCGGGACAGGGAATCACCCCTCCACTTT.

The chain is built from TRBV5-1 and TRBJ2-2; 7 bases line up with TRBD2. Unmatched junction bases numbered 12, after V lost 5 bases and J lost 5 bases. CDR1 and CDR2 (germline): SGHRS, YFSETQ. CDR3 length: 16 residues. DNA of the CDR3: TGCGCCAGCAGTTTCGCCGGGATTAGCGGGACCGGGGAGCTGTTTTTT. It encodes CASSFAGISGTGELFF.

V and J are TRBV6-5 and TRBJ2-7; no definite D call. CDR1 and CDR2 from the germline V gene are MNHEY and SVGAGI. The CDR3 runs to 14 residues. The ends were cut back, 2 bases at V and 6 bases at J, with 14 bases in the middle. CDR3 region: CASSYGVRLGEQYF. The CDR3, as DNA: TGTGCCAGCAGTTACGGGGTCCGCTTAGGCGAGCAGTACTTC.

This clonotype was seen ten or more times. The gene calls are TRBV11-2 and TRBJ2-1; 7 nucleotides align to TRBD1. CDR3 size: 13 residues. Looked up from germline, CDR1 is SGHAT and CDR2 is FQNNGV. V was pared by 0 bases and J by 12 bases, with 5 bases of the junction left unmatched. The DNA of the CDR3 is TGTGCCAGCAGCTTAGATCAGGGGGTGGGGCAGTTCTTC. This encodes CASSLDQGVGQFF.

This clonotype showed up just a few times. A much larger clone differs by one base, so this may be a read error. The chain has TRBV2 and TRBJ2-7, with TRBD1 identical over 7 bases. The CDR3 runs 13 residues. Germline CDR1 SNHLY, CDR2 FYNNEI. V dropped 6 bases and J dropped 3; count of bases not matched to a gene: 5. CDR3 region: CASSLGQHYEQYF. The CDR3 DNA is TGTGCCAGCAGCTTGGGACAGCACTACGAGCAGTACTTC.

The table lists this clonotype with many counts. The J gene is TRBJ1-1, the V gene TRBV10-3; D unresolved. Germline CDR1 is ENHRY and CDR2 is SYGVKD. The CDR3 has 13 residues. V lost 6 bases to trimming and J lost 4 bases, with 12 bases between them. The CDR3 is CAIRRAESTEAFF. The CDR3 DNA reads TGTGCCATCAGAAGGGCGGAGAGCACTGAAGCTTTCTTT.

In this sample, this clonotype turned up many times. The rearrangement uses TRBV12-3 or TRBV12-4 and TRBJ1-6; D is possibly TRBD1 (6 bases). This CDR3 is built from 15 residues. V was trimmed by 5 bases and J by 10 bases, leaving 18 bases between them. This CDR3 reads CASSTREQRGSPLHF. The CDR3 nucleotides are TGTGCCAGCAGTACCCGGGAGCAAAGGGGGTCACCCCTCCACTTT.

Comment on this clonotype: A read error is possible here, since a much larger clone lies one base away. The chain combines TRBV20-1 with TRBJ2-3; D is perhaps TRBD1 or TRBD2 (7 bases each). Germline CDR1 reads DFQATT; CDR2 reads SNEGSKA (reference sequence). This CDR3 contains 15 residues. The V end lost 6 bases, the J end lost 6 bases, and 22 bases lay between the germline ends. This CDR3 is CSAQRGLAVEDTQYF. The CDR3 nucleotides read TGCAGTGCCCAGAGGGGGCTAGCGGTGGAGGATACGCAGTATTTT.

In this sample, this clonotype turned up many times. The chain uses TRBV7-9 and TRBJ2-1; no clear D gene. CDR3 length: 11 residues. Germline loops: CDR1 SEHNR, CDR2 FQNEAQ (reference sequence). V gave up 2 bases and J gave up 7 bases, with 3 bases separating them. CDR3 sequence: CASSLQNEQFF. The CDR3 nucleotides are TGTGCCAGCAGCTTACAGAATGAGCAGTTCTTC.

This clonotype was counted ten times or more. This chain uses TRBV10-3 with TRBJ2-7; 8 positions agree with TRBD1. The V segment lost 9 bases and the J segment 0 bases; nucleotides outside the gene matches: 10. This CDR3 region has 15 residues. Per the germline V gene, CDR1 is ENHRY and CDR2 is SYGVKD. The CDR3 bases are TGTGCCATGCAAGACCGACAGGGGAGCTCCTACGAGCAGTACTTC. Residues: CAMQDRQGSSYEQYF.

This clonotype has a count of ten or more. This chain connects TRBV2 to TRBJ1-1; no reliable D call. The CDR3 runs to 13 residues. Germline V gives CDR1 SNHLY, CDR2 FYNNEI. V was cut by 10 bases and J by 0 bases, with 12 bases left in between. The CDR3 sequence is CANETPMNTEAFF. The CDR3 bases are TGTGCCAACGAGACGCCCATGAACACTGAAGCTTTCTTT.

V usage is TRBV3-1 and J usage is TRBJ2-2, with TRBD2 matching 9 bases. The J segment lost 4 bases and the V segment lost 2 bases, leaving 5 bases of the junction unmatched. The CDR3 runs to 16 residues. Germline lookup yields CDR1 LGHDT and CDR2 YNNKEL (reference sequence). In nucleotides, the CDR3 is TGTGCCAGCAGCCAAAAAGCGGGAGGTCTCACCGGGGAGCTGTTTTTT. Protein product: CASSQKAGGLTGELFF.

There are a few counts of this clonotype. This chain uses TRBV9 with TRBJ2-5; tentatively, D is TRBD2 (5 bases). CDR3 length equals 14 residues. The germline V gene encodes CDR1 SGDLS and CDR2 YYNGEE. V was clipped by 4 bases and J by 2 bases, with 12 bases between them. CDR3 sequence reads: CASSFQDSQETQYF. The CDR3 coding sequence is TGTGCCAGCAGCTTCCAGGACTCACAAGAGACCCAGTACTTC.

This clonotype was recorded at least ten times. The chain has TRBV15 and TRBJ1-6, with D unresolved. Trimming took 0 bases from V and 8 from J, leaving 11 bases between them. The CDR3 spans 15 residues. CDR1 and CDR2 (germline): LNHNV, YYDKDF (reference sequence). The DNA for the CDR3 is TGTGCCACCAGCAGAGATGGGCGGGTAGATTCACCCCTCCACTTT. Its translation is CATSRDGRVDSPLHF.

This clonotype has only a few counts. The chain recombines TRBV20-1 with TRBJ1-1; D call uncertain. Trimming took off 0 bases at V and 3 bases at J, with 14 bases between the two ends. This CDR3 region has 15 residues. In germline, CDR1 is DFQATT, CDR2 SNEGSKA (reference sequence). The DNA of the CDR3 is TGCAGTGCTAGAGATAAATTCAAGGCGGACACTGAAGCTTTCTTT. It encodes CSARDKFKADTEAFF.

This clonotype was picked up a small number of times. The chain employs TRBV4-2 and TRBJ2-3; D is possibly TRBD2 (6 bases). Germline CDR1 LGHNA, CDR2 YNFKEQ. The CDR3 length is 18 residues. V was trimmed by 0 bases and J by 4 bases, leaving 20 bases between them. Written as DNA, the CDR3 is TGTGCCAGCAGCCAAGATTTTGGCGCAGGCGGGAAGGCAGATACGCAGTATTTT. It encodes CASSQDFGAGGKADTQYF.

This clonotype was counted at least ten times. The chain links TRBV11-2 to TRBJ2-5, with D unresolved. CDR1 is SGHAT and CDR2 is FQNNGV in the germline V gene. V was clipped by 3 bases and J by 5 bases, with 7 bases between them. The CDR3 length is 12 residues. The chain's CDR3 is CASSFFAETQYF. DNA for the CDR3: TGTGCCAGCAGCTTCTTTGCTGAGACCCAGTACTTC. The entire variable domain, with the rest obtained from reference TRBV11-2 and TRBJ2-5, is as follows: EAGVAQSPRYKIIEKRQSVAFWCNPISGHATLYWYQQILGQGPKLLIQFQNNGVVDDSQLPKDRFSAERLKGVDSTLKIQPAKLEDSAVYLCASSFFAETQYFGPGTRLLVL.